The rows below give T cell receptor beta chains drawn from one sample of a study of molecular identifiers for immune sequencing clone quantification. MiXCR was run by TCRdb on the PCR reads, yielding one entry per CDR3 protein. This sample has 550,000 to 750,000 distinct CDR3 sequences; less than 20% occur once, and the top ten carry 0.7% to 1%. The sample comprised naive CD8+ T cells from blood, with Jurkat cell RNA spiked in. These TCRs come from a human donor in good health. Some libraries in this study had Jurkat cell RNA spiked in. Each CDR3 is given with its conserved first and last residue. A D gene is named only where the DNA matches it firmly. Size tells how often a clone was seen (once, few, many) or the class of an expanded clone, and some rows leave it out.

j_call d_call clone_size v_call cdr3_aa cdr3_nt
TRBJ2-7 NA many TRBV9 CASSGTPGTAGREQYF TGTGCCAGCAGCGGTACCCCCGGGACCGCCGGTCGCGAGCAGTACTTC
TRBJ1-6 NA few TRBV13 CASSLGVGENSPLHF TGTGCCAGCAGCTTAGGAGTAGGGGAGAATTCACCCCTCCACTTT
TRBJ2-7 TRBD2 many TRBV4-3 CASSQGLAYEQYF TGCGCCAGCAGCCAAGGACTAGCGTACGAGCAGTACTTC
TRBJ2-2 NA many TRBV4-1 CASSQDSIRGRTGELFF TGCGCCAGCAGCCAAGATTCGATTAGGGGTCGGACCGGGGAGCTGTTTTTT
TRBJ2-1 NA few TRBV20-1 CSARSSREQFF TGCAGTGCTAGGTCTTCTAGGGAGCAGTTCTTC
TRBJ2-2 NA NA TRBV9 CASSAQWGADTGELFF TGTGCCAGCAGCGCCCAGTGGGGGGCGGACACCGGGGAGCTGTTTTTT
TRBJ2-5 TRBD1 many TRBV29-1 CSVERQGHAETQYF TGCAGCGTTGAAAGACAGGGGCATGCGGAGACCCAGTACTTC
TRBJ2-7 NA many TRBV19 CASSWTGSAYEQYF TGTGCCAGTAGTTGGACGGGGTCGGCCTACGAGCAGTACTTC
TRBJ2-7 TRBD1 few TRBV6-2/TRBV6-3 CASSYRTGVSYEQYF TGTGCCAGCAGTTACAGGACAGGGGTGTCCTACGAGCAGTACTTC
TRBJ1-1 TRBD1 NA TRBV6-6 CASSYQSPAGGGTEAFF TGTGCCAGCAGTTACCAGTCTCCTGCAGGGGGTGGAACTGAAGCTTTCTTT
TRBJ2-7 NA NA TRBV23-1 CASSQSIARGEQYF TGCGCCAGCAGTCAATCGATTGCTCGGGGTGAGCAGTACTTC
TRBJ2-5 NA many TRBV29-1 CSVFREETQYF TGCAGCGTTTTCAGGGAAGAGACCCAGTACTTC
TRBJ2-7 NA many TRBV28 CAVSEGQTYEQYF TGTGCCGTCTCCGAGGGGCAGACCTACGAGCAGTACTTC
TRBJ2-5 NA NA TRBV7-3 CAREDRDLQETQYF TGTGCCCGGGAGGACAGGGACCTACAAGAGACCCAGTACTTC
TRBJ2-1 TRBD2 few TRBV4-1 CASSLLGSGIAGGSEQFF TGCGCCAGCAGTCTTTTGGGTTCGGGGATAGCGGGGGGAAGTGAGCAGTTCTTC
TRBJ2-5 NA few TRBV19 CASSYRHQETQYF TGTGCCAGTAGTTACCGGCATCAAGAGACCCAGTACTTC
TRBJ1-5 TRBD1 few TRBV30 CAWSGGQSNQPQHF TGTGCCTGGAGTGGGGGACAGAGCAATCAGCCCCAGCATTTT
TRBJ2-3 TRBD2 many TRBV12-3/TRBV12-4 CASSFNRAAGGRKYTQYF TGTGCCAGCAGTTTTAATCGGGCAGCGGGGGGGCGGAAATATACGCAGTATTTT